This TCR beta chain was retrieved from a study of blood T cells in healthy people across ages. With 6 bases removed from V and 8 bases from J, the gap between germline ends came to 16 bases. The CDR3 runs to 13 residues. Concerning this clonotype: Its antigen is still unknown.

Healthy Caucasian individuals from Russia aged roughly 6 to 90 were enrolled as donors. A second PCR of about 7 to 11 cycles used a sample-barcoded 5' primer and a J-beta primer mix. TCRdb fed the 5' RACE reads into MiXCR, producing one record per CDR3 protein. The repertoire has about 640,000 distinct CDR3 sequences, 45% to 65% of them found once; the top ten carry over 30%. Regarding the study as a whole: Comparison with aged donors showed that long-lived donors had more naive CD4+ cells and higher diversity.

This TCR was sampled from a man aged 55 to 69 in good health. The J gene is TRBJ1-2, the V gene TRBV12-3 or TRBV12-4, with D possibly being TRBD1 (5 bases). Sequenced: blood. Here the CDR3 DNA reads TGTGCCAGCAGCTCCTCGGGCAGGGCAGGCTACACCTTC. It codes for CASSSSGRAGYTF.